These T cell receptor beta chains were read from a single sample in a study of pediatric ulcerative colitis. Profiled with immunoSEQ multiplex PCR; TCRdb holds only in-frame clones, not every one. The data show 36,000 or so clones, 60% to 75% seen once. Input material: gut tissue. Receptors originate from a boy between 5 and 17 years old with moderate ulcerative colitis. Each CDR3 is given without its conserved first and last residue.

V gene,J gene,CDR3 length,CDR3 protein
TRBV15,TRBJ2-2,14,ATSRALDRFDGELF
TRBV6-4,TRBJ1-1,11,ASSDSPQGRAF
TRBV5-4,TRBJ2-5,11,ASSSDYSETQY
TRBV18,TRBJ2-7,14,ASSPFSGASSYEQY
TRBV28,TRBJ1-1,15,ASSLGLGWGRYTEAF
TRBV27,TRBJ2-7,13,ASSLRTATFHEQY
TRBV18,TRBJ2-7,11,ASSSDRGLEQY
TRBV6-1,TRBJ1-2,12,ASRKPGGEDGYT
TRBV10-3,TRBJ2-1,12,AISVAGRRSEQF
TRBV30,TRBJ2-7,12,AWSVLKGVWEQY
TRBV11-2,TRBJ2-7,13,ASSGQRGVMSEQY
TRBV5-4,TRBJ2-6,17,ASRSPPGQESSGANVLT
TRBV5-1,TRBJ2-3,15,ASSWSGTSGNTDTQY
TRBV11-3,TRBJ1-1,13,ASSSLAGVNTEAF
TRBV9,TRBJ2-3,13,ASSVRFGEDDTQY
TRBV18,TRBJ1-3,13,ASSQHGQVGNTIY
TRBV6-1,TRBJ1-2,12,ASSWTGITYGYT
TRBV5-1,TRBJ2-7,13,ASSLAGTGTYEQY
TRBV18,TRBJ2-3,14,ASSPPDGFSTDTQY
TRBV18,TRBJ1-4,11,ASSPATNEKLF
TRBV28,TRBJ2-5,11,ASTSWGEETQY
TRBV4-1,TRBJ2-5,13,ASSQDRGWRETQY
TRBV5-4,TRBJ2-7,9,ASSPGVPRD
TRBV6-1,TRBJ2-5,13,ASNQPSRGKETQY
TRBV5-1,TRBJ1-2,13,ASRPGPVNPYGYT
TRBV7-9,TRBJ1-4,14,ASSPLERLGNEKLF
TRBV5-1,TRBJ2-7,13,ASSVLAGGSYEQY
TRBV6-4,TRBJ1-2,14,ASSERMKGGNDGYT
TRBV7-6,TRBJ2-1,13,ASSLAEREGNEQF
TRBV18,TRBJ2-7,13,ASSLLAGGPHEQY